Shown below are 28 T cell receptor beta chains from a single sample sequenced in a study of blood T cell repertoires in COVID-19. TCRdb keeps only in-frame clones here, not all; method: immunoSEQ multiplex PCR. The repertoire holds under 250,000 clones, 75% to 90% seen once, with approximately 3.4% in the top ten. Sequenced sample: PBMCs or T cells enriched from blood (not recorded which). These receptors were obtained from a middle-aged woman who had been exposed to COVID-19.

V gene TRBV7-2 combines with J gene TRBJ1-2, with D perhaps matching TRBD1 (5 bases). Germline lookup yields CDR1 SGHTA and CDR2 FQGNSA. The V gene lost 8 bases and the J gene lost 6 bases, with 19 bases spanning the gap. CDR3 length equals 14 residues. CDR3 nucleotides: TGTGCCAGCCGGGAGTGGGGACGAGTAGATGGCTACACCTTC. Its protein product is CASREWGRVDGYTF.

V usage is TRBV18 and J usage is TRBJ1-4; 8 bases map to TRBD1. The germline gives CDR1 KGHSH, CDR2 LQKENI. The CDR3 spans 15 residues. V lost 6 bases and J lost 5; bases outside the gene matches: 8. The CDR3 bases are TGTGCCAGCTCGTCACCAGGGGGCGCCAATGAAAAACTGTTTTTT. Encoded protein: CASSSPGGANEKLFF.

J is TRBJ2-2 and V is TRBV19; D may be TRBD2 (6 bases). The germline V gene has CDR1 LNHDA and CDR2 SQIVND (reference sequence). The CDR3 has 15 amino acids. The ends were cut back, 6 bases at V and 8 bases at J, with 19 bases in the middle. CDR3 in amino acids: CASRPGLPLGGELFF. The CDR3 DNA is TGTGCCAGTAGACCGGGACTTCCTCTAGGGGGGGAGCTGTTTTTT.

The chain joins TRBV7-9 to TRBJ1-5; TRBD1 is a possible D gene (6 bases). V was shortened by 1 base and J by 0 bases, with 13 bases between the two germline ends. CDR1 and CDR2 (germline): SEHNR, FQNEAQ (reference sequence). The CDR3 covers 17 residues. This CDR3 reads CASSLEAGAFSNQPQHF. The CDR3 DNA reads TGTGCCAGCAGCTTAGAGGCGGGGGCTTTTAGCAATCAGCCCCAGCATTTT.

In its sample, this clone was seen once. The V and J genes are TRBV5-8 and TRBJ1-2, with 10 bases matching TRBD1. V lost 4 bases to trimming and J lost 2 bases; unmatched junction nucleotides: 8. Germline V lookup: CDR1 SGHTS, CDR2 YDEGEE. CDR3 length: 16 residues. The CDR3 region is CASSAWTGGRNYGYTF. The CDR3 DNA reads TGTGCCAGCAGCGCCTGGACAGGGGGAAGGAACTATGGCTACACCTTC.

The chain combines TRBV24-1 with TRBJ1-2; D perhaps matches TRBD1 (5 bases). This CDR3 is built from 12 residues. V was pared by 3 bases and J by 7 bases, with 8 bases between. The germline V gene has CDR1 KGHDR and CDR2 SFDVKD. This chain's CDR3 is CATSDAGGGYTF. CDR3 sequence (DNA): TGTGCCACCAGTGATGCGGGGGGTGGCTACACCTTC.

J is TRBJ1-5 and V is TRBV27; weak D call: TRBD1 (6 bases). This CDR3 contains 15 residues. V was trimmed by 1 base and J by 5 bases, leaving 12 bases between them. Germline-derived CDR1 and CDR2 are MNHEY and SMNVEV (reference sequence). The CDR3 DNA reads as TGTGCCAGCAGTTTATACGAGGGGGGGCATCAGCCCCAGCATTTT. This sequence encodes CASSLYEGGHQPQHF.

The chain links TRBV12-3 or TRBV12-4 to TRBJ1-5; D uncertain. Deletions cut 6 bases from V and 9 bases from J, with 12 bases between. This CDR3 spans 12 amino acids. This CDR3 reads CASSSAVRPQHF. As DNA, the CDR3 is TGTGCCAGCAGCTCCGCGGTTAGGCCCCAGCATTTT.

The chain links TRBV7-2 to TRBJ1-1; no reliable D call. This CDR3 region has 14 residues. The germline gives CDR1 SGHTA, CDR2 FQGNSA. V lost 3 bases, J lost 0 bases, and 8 bases lay in between. The DNA of the CDR3 is TGTGCCAGCAGCTTGGCAGATATGAACACTGAAGCTTTCTTT. It translates to CASSLADMNTEAFF.

This clone has just one count. The chain combines TRBV9 with TRBJ2-3; D gene unclear. Germline CDR1 reads SGDLS; CDR2 reads YYNGEE. CDR3 length equals 14 residues. With 0 bases removed from V and 0 bases from J, the gap between germline ends came to 5 bases. Here the CDR3 reads CASSVVVSTDTQYF. Here the CDR3 DNA reads TGTGCCAGCAGCGTAGTAGTCAGCACAGATACGCAGTATTTT.

The rearrangement uses TRBV3-1 (or the pseudogene TRBV3-2) and TRBJ2-2, with D possibly matching TRBD1 (6 bases). The V end lost 8 bases, the J end lost 4 bases, and 17 bases lay between the germline ends. Looked up from germline, CDR1 is LGHDT and CDR2 is YNNKEL (reference sequence). The CDR3 spans 15 residues. The CDR3 loop is CASRQTRGRTGELFF. DNA for the CDR3: TGTGCCAGCCGGCAAACCAGGGGACGCACCGGGGAGCTGTTTTTT.

The chain recombines TRBV15 with TRBJ2-5, with D possibly matching TRBD1 (6 bases). Germline loops: CDR1 LNHNV, CDR2 YYDKDF (reference sequence). CDR3 length: 16 amino acids. Deletions cut 0 bases from V and 1 base from J, with 12 bases between. In nucleotides, the CDR3 is TGTGCCACCAGCAGAGACACGAGGGGGAGCCAAGAGACCCAGTACTTC. Translating gives CATSRDTRGSQETQYF.

The V call is TRBV6-5, the J call TRBJ1-2, with D perhaps matching TRBD1 (5 bases). V was cut by 8 bases and J by 2 bases, with 12 bases left in between. Germline-derived CDR1 and CDR2 are MNHEY and SVGAGI. The length of the CDR3 is 13 residues. The CDR3 sequence is CASRQTANYGYTF. The CDR3 DNA is TGTGCCAGCCGTCAGACAGCAAACTATGGCTACACCTTC.

This chain connects TRBV21-1 to TRBJ2-3; the listed D gene, TRBD1, was not tested against the DNA. TRBV21-1 is a listed pseudogene. This CDR3 comprises 18 residues. The CDR3 sequence is CASSKGKGPGGVTDTQYF. The CDR3 nucleotides are TGTGCCAGCAGCAAAGGGAAGGGGCCGGGTGGTGTCACAGATACGCAGTATTTT.

The chain combines TRBV3-1 (or the pseudogene TRBV3-2) with TRBJ1-2; possibly TRBD1 for D (6 bases). The V end lost 4 bases, the J end lost 4 bases, and 16 bases lay between the germline ends. The length of the CDR3 is 15 residues. Germline CDR1 is LGHDT and CDR2 is YNNKEL (reference sequence). CDR3 region: CASSRSGGLPYGYTF. In DNA, the CDR3 is TGTGCCAGCAGCCGCTCGGGGGGCCTCCCCTATGGCTACACCTTC.

The gene calls are TRBV6-5 and TRBJ2-1; 12 bases line up with TRBD2. V shed 7 bases and J 7 bases; nucleotides not matched to a gene: 8. The CDR3 runs to 15 residues. Germline loops: CDR1 MNHEY, CDR2 SVGAGI. This CDR3 reads CASTPGLAGNNEQFF. CDR3 sequence (DNA): TGTGCCAGCACCCCTGGACTAGCGGGGAATAATGAGCAGTTCTTC.

The V call is TRBV11-2, the J call TRBJ2-2; D not certain. This CDR3 is built from 15 residues. From germline, CDR1 is SGHAT and CDR2 FQNNGV. The V end was cut by 8 bases, the J end by 3 bases, with 16 bases between. The CDR3 sequence: CASSVGSPHTGELFF. CDR3 DNA sequence: TGTGCCAGCTCTGTGGGCAGCCCTCACACCGGGGAGCTGTTTTTT.

This chain connects TRBV15 to TRBJ2-7; tentative D call: TRBD1 (6 bases). The CDR3 runs 13 residues. Germline lookup yields CDR1 LNHNV and CDR2 YYDKDF (reference sequence). V lost 2 bases and J lost 7, with 12 bases in between. The CDR3 DNA reads as TGTGCCACCAGCAGACAGGGGACGGGGGAGCAGTACTTC. Protein sequence: CATSRQGTGEQYF.

In the case of this clone: At one boundary the junction diverges from the germline segment, which might be a read error. V gene TRBV5-1 combines with J gene TRBJ2-5, with 8 bases fitting TRBD2. This CDR3 is built from 16 residues. The germline CDR1 and CDR2 sequences are SGHRS and YFSETQ. CDR3 sequence reads: CASSLMLAGLQETQYF. The CDR3 nucleotides read TGTGCCAGCAGCTTAATGCTAGCGGGCCTTCAAGAGACCCAGTACTTC.

This clone appeared a single time. The chain recombines TRBV28 with TRBJ2-3; possibly TRBD1 for D (6 bases). This CDR3 has 16 amino acids. Deletions cut 3 bases from V and 5 bases from J, with 18 bases between. Germline CDR1 MDHEN, CDR2 SYDVKM. CDR3 protein: CASSLYRVNVLDTQYF. The CDR3 region has the DNA TGTGCCAGCAGTTTGTACAGGGTTAACGTGTTAGATACGCAGTATTTT.

This clone was seen a single time. The gene calls are TRBV1 and TRBJ2-7; the table's D gene call, TRBD2, was not cross checked with the DNA. TRBV1 is termed a pseudogene. This CDR3 region has 15 residues. DNA for the CDR3: TGCACCAGCAGCCAATCAGACATAGCGCTCGACGAGCAGTACGTC. Translation: CTSSQSDIALDEQYV.

The V call is TRBV4-3, the J call TRBJ1-1; 8 nucleotides match TRBD1. This CDR3 spans 17 amino acids. V trimming: 0 bases; J trimming: 6 bases; junction bases outside the gene matches: 12. CDR1 and CDR2 (germline): LGHNA, YSLEER. The CDR3 nucleotides are TGCGCCAGCAGCCAAGAATGGGTAGGTGGGGGACAGGCTGAAGCTTTCTTT. Encoded protein: CASSQEWVGGGQAEAFF.

The chain has TRBV5-4 and TRBJ2-7, with TRBD1 identical over 12 bases. Trimming cost V 4 bases and J 6 bases; bases outside gene matches: 5. CDR1 SGHNT and CDR2 YYREEE come from the germline V gene (reference sequence). This CDR3 is built from 14 residues. CDR3 sequence: CASSTGQGAGEQYF. DNA for the CDR3: TGTGCCAGCAGCACGGGACAGGGGGCTGGCGAGCAGTACTTC.

This clone was seen more than once but under ten times. The rearrangement links TRBV7-9 to TRBJ2-2, with 7 bases fitting TRBD1. The CDR3 runs 15 residues. Unmatched junction bases numbered 4, after V lost 5 bases and J lost 1 base. CDR1 SEHNR and CDR2 FQNEAQ come from the germline V gene (reference sequence). This CDR3 is CASSTRTGNTGELFF. The CDR3 region has the DNA TGTGCCAGCAGCACGCGGACAGGGAACACCGGGGAGCTGTTTTTT.

Regarding this clone: One junction end does not reproduce the germline sequence, and a read error may be involved. The V gene is TRBV19, the J gene TRBJ2-1; 11 nucleotides align to TRBD2. The germline V gene encodes CDR1 LNHDA and CDR2 SQIVND (reference sequence). The CDR3 sequence is 17 residues long. The CDR3 is CASSWASGGSTYNEQFF. CDR3 sequence (DNA): TGTGCCAGTAGTTGGGCTAGCGGGGGGAGTACCTATAATGAGCAGTTCTTC.

This clone was observed many times. The chain is built from TRBV27 and TRBJ1-3, with TRBD1 as a possible D gene (5 bases). The CDR3 extends over 16 amino acids. Trimming pared 5 bases from V and 4 bases from J, leaving 18 bases between. Germline V lookup: CDR1 MNHEY, CDR2 SMNVEV (reference sequence). The CDR3 DNA reads as TGTGCCAGCAGTCCCGGGACCGGGGGTGAGGGAAACACCATATATTTT. As protein: CASSPGTGGEGNTIYF.

The rearrangement joins TRBV30 to TRBJ1-2, with 8 bases matching TRBD1. CDR3 length: 12 residues. Germline V gene data show CDR1 as GTSNPN and CDR2 as SVGIG (reference sequence). V lost 5 bases to trimming and J lost 6 bases; unmatched junction nucleotides: 5. In DNA, the CDR3 is TGTGCCTGGGACAGGGGACAACATGGCTACACCTTC. Residues: CAWDRGQHGYTF.

This clone was counted once. The rearrangement joins TRBV24-1 to TRBJ2-5, with 15 bases identical to TRBD2. The length of the CDR3 is 17 residues. Germline-derived CDR1 and CDR2 are KGHDR and SFDVKD. J gave up 5 bases and V 7 bases, and 10 bases lay outside the gene matches. CDR3 nucleotides: TGTGCCACCAGCTCCTCCCGGACTAGCGGGAGGGGGGAGACCCAGTACTTC. Its protein product is CATSSSRTSGRGETQYF.